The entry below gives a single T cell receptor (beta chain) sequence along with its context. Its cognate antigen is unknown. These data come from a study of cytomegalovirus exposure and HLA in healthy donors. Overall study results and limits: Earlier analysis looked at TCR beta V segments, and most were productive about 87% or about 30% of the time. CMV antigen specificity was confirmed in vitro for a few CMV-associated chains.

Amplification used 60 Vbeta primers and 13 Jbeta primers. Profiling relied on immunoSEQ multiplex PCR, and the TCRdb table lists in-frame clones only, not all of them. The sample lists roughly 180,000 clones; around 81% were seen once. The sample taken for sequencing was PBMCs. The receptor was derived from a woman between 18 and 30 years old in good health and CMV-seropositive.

The CDR3 bases are TGTGCCAGCAGCTTCTCCGACAGGCACATACAAGAGACCCAGTACTTC. This codes for CASSFSDRHIQETQYF. This chain links TRBV5-4 with TRBJ2-5; D possibly corresponds to TRBD1 (6 bases). Germline V CDR1 and CDR2: SGHNT, YYREEE (reference sequence). The CDR3 runs to 16 residues. The V end was cut by 2 bases, the J end by 2 bases, with 16 bases between.